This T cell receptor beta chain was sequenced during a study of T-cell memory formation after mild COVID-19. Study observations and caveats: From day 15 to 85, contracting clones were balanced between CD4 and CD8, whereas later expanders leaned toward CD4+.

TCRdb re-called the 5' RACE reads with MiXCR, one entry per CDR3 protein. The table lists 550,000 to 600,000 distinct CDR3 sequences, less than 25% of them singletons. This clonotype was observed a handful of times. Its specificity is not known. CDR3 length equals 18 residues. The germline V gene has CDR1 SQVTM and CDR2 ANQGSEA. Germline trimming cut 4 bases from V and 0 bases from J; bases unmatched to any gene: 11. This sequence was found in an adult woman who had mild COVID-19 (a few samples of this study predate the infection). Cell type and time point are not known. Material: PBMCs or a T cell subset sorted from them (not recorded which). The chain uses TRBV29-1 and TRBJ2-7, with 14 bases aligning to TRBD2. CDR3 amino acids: CSVAGTSGRGGSSYEQYF. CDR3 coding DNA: TGCAGCGTTGCGGGGACTAGCGGGAGAGGGGGTAGCTCCTACGAGCAGTACTTC.